This TCR beta chain was obtained from a study of T cell responses to AZD1222 COVID-19 vaccine. This clone came up once. What it binds is not known. Study-level results: Spike-specific TCR breadth and depth were elevated following two AZD1222 doses.

The CDR3 contains 15 residues. Germline V gives CDR1 SGHDT, CDR2 YYEEEE. V lost 3 bases, J lost 4 bases, and 14 bases lay in between. Both about-4-week and about-12-week second-dose recipients were combined. Profiling relied on immunoSEQ multiplex PCR, and the TCRdb table lists in-frame clones only, not all of them. The data contain 90,000 to 120,000 clones, 80% to 95% of them singletons. The chain joins TRBV5-6 to TRBJ1-5; D remains unclear. The sequences come from peripheral blood, collected 28 days after the second AZD1222 dose. This clonotype was sampled from an adult who received the AZD1222 COVID-19 vaccine. CDR3 in DNA: TGTGCCAGCAGCTCGTCTTTTGAGGAAAATCAGCCCCAGCATTTT. Its protein is CASSSSFEENQPQHF.